This TCR beta chain was documented in a study of shared clonotypes between healthy human individuals. Study-wide results and caveats: In contrast to clonotypes shared by all four donors, non-shared clonotypes had lower generation probabilities. Rarefaction demonstrated incomplete sorted-subset sequencing despite large depth.

Comments on this clone: Its target is not known.

The length of the CDR3 is 13 residues. Deletions cut 8 bases from V and 4 bases from J, with 14 bases between. From germline, CDR1 is SNHLY and CDR2 FYNNEI. Assay execution took place at the deep level. Profiled with immunoSEQ multiplex PCR; TCRdb holds only in-frame clones, not every one. The sample consists of around 2,000,000 clones, roughly 95% of them appearing once. Sequencing used naive CD4+ T cells sorted from blood. The subset here: CD45RA+ positively selected. The source of this sequence is a man younger than 35 in good health. The chain employs TRBV2 and TRBJ1-1; TRBD1 is a possible D gene (5 bases). CDR3 coding DNA: TGTGCCAGCGCGTGGGAGGGGCTCACTGAAGCTTTCTTT. Translation: CASAWEGLTEAFF.